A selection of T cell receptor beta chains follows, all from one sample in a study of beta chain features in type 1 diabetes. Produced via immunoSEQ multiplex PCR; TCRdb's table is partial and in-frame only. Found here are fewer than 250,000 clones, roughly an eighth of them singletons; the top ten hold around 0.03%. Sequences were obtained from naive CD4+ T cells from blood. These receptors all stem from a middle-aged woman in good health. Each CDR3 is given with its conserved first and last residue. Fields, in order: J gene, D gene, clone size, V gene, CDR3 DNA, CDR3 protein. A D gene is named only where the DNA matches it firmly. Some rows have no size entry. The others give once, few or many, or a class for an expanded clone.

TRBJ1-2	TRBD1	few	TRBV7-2	TGTGCCAGCAGCAACAGGGGGAGCCCAGCCTCCTATGGCTACACCTTC	CASSNRGSPASYGYTF
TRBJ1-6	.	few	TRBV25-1	TGTGCCAGCAGTGAACGACTGGTTCAAAATTCACCCCTCCACTTT	CASSERLVQNSPLHF
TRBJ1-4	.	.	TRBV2	TGTGCCAGCAAACAGGCGCCGGAGGAAAAACTGTTTTTT	CASKQAPEEKLFF
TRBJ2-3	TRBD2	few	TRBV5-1	TGCGCCAGCAGCTCCGGGACTAGTAGCACAGATACGCAGTATTTT	CASSSGTSSTDTQYF
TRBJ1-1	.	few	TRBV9	TGTGCCAGCAACCGGGTGAACACTGAAGCTTTCTTT	CASNRVNTEAFF
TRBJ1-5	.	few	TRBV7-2	TGTGCCAGCAGCTTAACCGAGAAACAGCCCCAGCATTTT	CASSLTEKQPQHF
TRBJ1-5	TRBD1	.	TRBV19	TGTGCCACCTTCCCAACAGGGGGGGTTGGCCAGCCCCAGCATTTT	CATFPTGGVGQPQHF
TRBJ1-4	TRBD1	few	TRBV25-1	TGTGCCAGCAGACAGACAGGGACGGACGAAAAACTGTTTTTT	CASRQTGTDEKLFF
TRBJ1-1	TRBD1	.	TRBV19	TGTGCCAGTAGTATGTGGTCAGGGGGATTGAACACTGAAGCTTTCTTT	CASSMWSGGLNTEAFF
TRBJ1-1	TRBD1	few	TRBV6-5	TGTGCCAGCAGTTACCGGGGGACAGGGGTGACTGAAGCTTTCTTT	CASSYRGTGVTEAFF
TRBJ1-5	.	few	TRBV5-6	TGTGCCAGCAGTTTTGCTGGAGATCAGCCCCAGCATTTT	CASSFAGDQPQHF
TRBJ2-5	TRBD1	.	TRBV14	TGTGCCAGCAGCCAGCCCCGGGACAGGGGTCAAGAGACCCAGTACTTC	CASSQPRDRGQETQYF
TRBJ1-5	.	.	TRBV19	TGTGCCAGTGCACAGGGCAATCAGCCCCAGCATTTT	CASAQGNQPQHF
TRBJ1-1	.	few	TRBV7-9	TGTGCCAGCAGCTTAGCGGATCGCAGGGACTCTGAAGCTTTCTTT	CASSLADRRDSEAFF
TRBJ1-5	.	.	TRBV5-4	TGTGCCAGCAGCCCGGGACAAGGCAATCAGCCCCAGCATTTT	CASSPGQGNQPQHF